A selection of T cell receptor beta chains follows, all from one sample in a study of blood T cells in healthy people across ages. TCRdb analysed the 5' RACE reads with MiXCR anew, one entry per CDR3 protein. Of about 1 million distinct CDR3 sequences detected, 25% appear once; the ten largest clones hold 0.65% to 0.75%. The same specimen was also included in a second study, on T cells of mothers and their children.

Material for sequencing was blood. The receptor set was obtained from a girl aged 2-9 years in good health. Each CDR3 is given with its conserved first and last residue. D genes are given only for firm matches.

v_gene	d_gene	CDR3aa
TRBV7-2	-	CASSGARVQETQYF
TRBV3-1	-	CASSPDTREGYEQYF
TRBV10-1	-	CASSEISGAPYEQYF
TRBV6-5	-	CASSYGGAGGNEQFF
TRBV10-3	TRBD2	CAINPRGASGPYNEQFF
TRBV29-1	-	CSVEVVGGPYEQYF
TRBV28	-	CASSTDIGSYNEQFF
TRBV12-3/TRBV12-4	TRBD2	CASGEQRGNIQYF
TRBV7-6	TRBD2	CASSPELTSGRTDTQYF
TRBV9	-	CASSVALATPDTQYF
TRBV11-3	TRBD2	CASSPRLAGLAKNIQYF
TRBV3-1	-	CASSQVGGPEFF
TRBV29-1	TRBD1	CSVRGQVSYNEQFF
TRBV6-5	-	CASSPLGGAAAKNIQYF
TRBV6-1	-	CASSERTYNEQFF
TRBV29-1	-	CSVFREGSVDTEAFF
TRBV4-1	-	CASSHGRTGANVLTF